This T cell receptor (beta chain) emerged from a study of T cell responses to AZD1222 COVID-19 vaccine. Whole-study context: Second doses at about 4 or about 12 weeks were pooled. Notes on the study in general: Donors in the cohort were predominantly white British and more often female, and clonal diversity was possibly underestimated. Spike-specific TCR breadth and depth were elevated following two AZD1222 doses.

Measured with immunoSEQ multiplex PCR; TCRdb has only the in-frame clones, and not every one. The sample lists approximately 90,000 clones, roughly 92% occurring once. Comments on this clone: Antigen specificity is unknown.

This TCR was sampled from an adult in good health. Sequencing was performed on peripheral blood, taken on day 0 of AZD1222 vaccination.

CDR3 in amino acids: CASSGRVRTGQTGELFF. The DNA of the CDR3 is TGTGCCAGCAGCGGGAGGGTCCGTACCGGCCAGACCGGGGAGCTGTTTTTT. The rearrangement joins TRBV5-4 to TRBJ2-2, with 7 bases that match TRBD2. This CDR3 has 17 amino acids. The V and J ends lost 4 bases and 5 bases, in that order; junction bases with no gene match: 14. Germline V gene lookup returns CDR1 SGHNT and CDR2 YYREEE (reference sequence).